The 27 T cell receptor beta chains below were found in one sample sequenced in a study of T cell repertoires in cytomegalovirus infection. No antigen is known for these receptors. TCRdb ran MiXCR on the reads and lists one entry per CDR3 protein. There are around 540,000 distinct CDR3 sequences in the sample; around a third occur only once, and roughly 16% lies in the top ten. The source was cultured PBMCs, collected from culture after CMV antigen stimulation. The receptor source for this set is a human donor in good health (CMV status not recorded). Some clones in this sample may be carry-over from other donors' samples.

This clonotype has more than one count but fewer than ten. The J gene is TRBJ1-1, the V gene TRBV19; 10 nucleotides match TRBD1. This CDR3 is built from 15 residues. V shed 7 bases and J 2 bases; nucleotides not matched to a gene: 7. In germline, CDR1 is LNHDA, CDR2 SQIVND (reference sequence). CDR3 sequence: CASIETGGLNTEAFF. The CDR3 nucleotides read TGTGCCAGTATTGAGACAGGGGGCCTTAACACTGAAGCTTTCTTT.

The chain uses TRBV6-5 and TRBJ2-7; TRBD2 is a possible D gene (5 bases). The germline CDR1 and CDR2 sequences are MNHEY and SVGAGI. The CDR3 is made up of 14 amino acids. The ends were cut back, 5 bases at V and 3 bases at J, with 14 bases in the middle. This chain's CDR3 is CASSPRGRSYEQYV. CDR3 DNA sequence: TGTGCCAGCAGTCCAAGAGGGCGCAGCTACGAGCAGTACGTC.

This clonotype was counted between two and nine times. V usage is TRBV27 and J usage is TRBJ1-5; no clear D gene. V lost 4 bases and J lost 4, with 8 bases in between. The CDR3 has 13 amino acids. Germline-derived CDR1 and CDR2 are MNHEY and SMNVEV (reference sequence). DNA for the CDR3: TGTGCCAGCAGTTGGGGAGAGAATCAGCCCCAGCATTTT. It yields the protein CASSWGENQPQHF.

This clonotype was recorded many times. This chain links TRBV7-8 with TRBJ2-3, with 7 bases that match TRBD2. This CDR3 has 15 amino acids. The J segment lost 3 bases and the V segment lost 2 bases, leaving 5 bases of the junction unmatched. The germline V gene encodes CDR1 SGHVS and CDR2 FQNEAQ. The CDR3 DNA is TGTGCCAGCAGCTTACGTCAGGGAGGGACAGATACGCAGTATTTT. The encoded protein is CASSLRQGGTDTQYF.

This clonotype appeared a few times. The chain carries TRBV4-3 and TRBJ2-4; TRBD2 matches at 14 bases. Germline values: CDR1 LGHNA, CDR2 YSLEER. This CDR3 contains 17 residues. The trim removed 2 bases at V and 6 bases at J, leaving 6 bases unmatched. The CDR3 DNA sequence: TGCGCCAGCAGCCAAAAACGGGGGACTAGCGGGAGAAACATTCAGTACTTC. Translated, it gives CASSQKRGTSGRNIQYF.

J is TRBJ2-1 and V is TRBV7-9, with 11 bases identical to TRBD2. V shed 5 bases and J 5 bases; nucleotides not matched to a gene: 11. The CDR3 is 17 residues long. From germline, CDR1 is SEHNR and CDR2 FQNEAQ (reference sequence). CDR3 amino acids: CASSHSPGTSGHNEQFF. DNA of the CDR3: TGTGCCAGCAGCCATTCGCCGGGGACTAGCGGTCACAATGAGCAGTTCTTC.

J is TRBJ2-7 and V is TRBV11-2; TRBD2 agrees at 8 bases. Trimming at V came to 4 bases and at J to 7 bases, leaving 15 bases not matched to a gene. The germline V gene has CDR1 SGHAT and CDR2 FQNNGV. The CDR3 sequence is 16 residues long. Here the CDR3 DNA reads TGTGCCAGCAGCTCCCCCGGGGGGGAGGGATCGGGTGAGCAGTACGTC. Residues: CASSSPGGEGSGEQYV.

This chain links TRBV6-1 with TRBJ2-6; the match to TRBD1 covers 9 bases. This CDR3 comprises 18 residues. V trimming: 5 bases; J trimming: 0 bases; junction bases outside the gene matches: 8. Germline lookup yields CDR1 MNHNS and CDR2 SASEGT. The CDR3: CASSSTGTGHSGANVLTF. CDR3 coding DNA: TGTGCCAGCAGTTCAACCGGGACAGGGCACTCTGGGGCCAACGTCCTGACTTTC.

The V call is TRBV12-3 or TRBV12-4, the J call TRBJ1-3; a possible D gene is TRBD1 (5 bases). The CDR3 totals 13 residues. V dropped 7 bases and J dropped 0 bases, with 7 bases sitting between them. For the CDR3, the DNA is TGTGCCAGCATCACAGGCTCTGGAAACACCATATATTTT. This gives the protein CASITGSGNTIYF.

The rearrangement uses TRBV3-1 and TRBJ2-1, with D unresolved. Germline V CDR1 and CDR2: LGHDT, YNNKEL (reference sequence). The CDR3 is 13 residues long. V lost 2 bases and J lost 3, with 5 bases in between. For the CDR3, the DNA is TGTGCCAGCAGCCAATCTGTCTACAATGAGCAGTTCTTC. Residues: CASSQSVYNEQFF.

This clonotype was detected only a few times. This chain joins TRBV7-9 and TRBJ2-1, with 9 bases that match TRBD2. V was pared by 0 bases and J by 0 bases, with 12 bases of the junction left unmatched. Germline CDR1 SEHNR, CDR2 FQNEAQ (reference sequence). The CDR3 covers 20 residues. The CDR3 is CASSLAALRLAASSYNEQFF. The CDR3 DNA reads as TGTGCCAGCAGCTTAGCCGCGCTCCGACTAGCGGCGAGCTCCTACAATGAGCAGTTCTTC.

This clonotype was counted only a few times. The chain combines TRBV14 with TRBJ2-7; TRBD2 matches 7 bases. Per the germline V gene, CDR1 is SGHDN and CDR2 is FVKESK. The junction had 8 bases not matched to a gene; V was cut back by 0 bases and J by 3 bases. This CDR3 contains 16 residues. This chain's CDR3 is CASSQDSMRGSYEQYF. The CDR3 DNA sequence: TGTGCCAGCAGCCAAGATAGCATGCGCGGGAGCTACGAGCAGTACTTC.

This clonotype was detected a few times. The rearrangement joins TRBV28 to TRBJ2-1; D is possibly TRBD2 (6 bases). The CDR3 sequence is 13 residues long. The V end was cut by 4 bases, the J end by 15 bases, with 19 bases between. The germline gives CDR1 MDHEN, CDR2 SYDVKM. CDR3 coding DNA: TGTGCCAGCAGTTATAACCGGGAGATCTATCGGTTCTTC. This encodes CASSYNREIYRFF. Variable domain in full (rest from reference TRBV28 and TRBJ2-1): DVKVTQSSRYLVKRTGEKVFLECVQDMDHENMFWYRQDPGLGLRLIYFSYDVKMKEKGDIPEGYSVSREKKERFSLILESASTNQTSMYLCASSYNREIYRFFGPGTRLTVL.

This rearrangement joins TRBV7-2 to TRBJ1-5; D gene uncertain. Trimming shortened V by 1 base and J by 2 bases, and 9 bases separated the two germline ends. Germline CDR1 reads SGHTA; CDR2 reads FQGNSA. The CDR3 is made up of 15 amino acids. The CDR3 reads CASSLDGHRNQPQHF. As DNA, the CDR3 is TGTGCCAGCAGCTTAGACGGCCATCGCAATCAGCCCCAGCATTTT.

J is TRBJ1-2 and V is TRBV4-1; possibly TRBD1 for D (6 bases). V was clipped by 0 bases and J by 8 bases, with 16 bases between them. Germline V gene sequence: CDR1 MGHRA, CDR2 YSYEKL. This CDR3 is 15 amino acids long. This chain's CDR3 is CASSQEGDNSWGYTF. In nucleotides, the CDR3 is TGCGCCAGCAGCCAAGAGGGGGACAACTCCTGGGGCTACACCTTC.

In its sample, this clonotype was seen a few times. The chain carries TRBV9 and TRBJ2-5, with D possibly matching TRBD1 (5 bases). This CDR3 is built from 14 residues. Trimming removed 2 bases from V and 2 bases from J, with 10 bases in between. CDR1 is SGDLS and CDR2 is YYNGEE in the germline V gene. CDR3 sequence: CASSVFDRQETQYF. In DNA, the CDR3 is TGTGCCAGCAGCGTTTTCGACAGACAAGAGACCCAGTACTTC.

This chain links TRBV12-3 or TRBV12-4 with TRBJ2-3; D gene uncertain. V was pared by 1 base and J by 5 bases, with 4 bases between. The CDR3 is 12 amino acids. The CDR3 nucleotides are TGTGCCAGCAGTTTAGTAATAGATACGCAGTATTTT. Protein product: CASSLVIDTQYF.

In this sample, this clonotype turned up a few times. This rearrangement joins TRBV12-3 or TRBV12-4 to TRBJ2-5; 7 bases map to TRBD1. The CDR3 spans 13 residues. The junction had 2 bases not matched to a gene; V was cut back by 2 bases and J by 5 bases. CDR3 DNA sequence: TGTGCCAGCAGTTTAAGGGACAGTGAGACCCAGTACTTC. Its translation: CASSLRDSETQYF.

The rearrangement uses TRBV4-1 and TRBJ1-6, with D possibly matching TRBD1 (6 bases). The CDR3 is made up of 15 amino acids. V lost 0 bases and J 9 bases, leaving 12 bases between the germline ends. Germline CDR1 and CDR2: MGHRA and YSYEKL. CDR3 amino acids: CASSQDPPQGSPLHF. The CDR3 DNA reads as TGCGCCAGCAGCCAAGACCCCCCACAGGGTTCACCCCTCCACTTT.

The CDR3 here is CATSDPGLAGIGNEQFF. The CDR3, as DNA: TGTGCCACCAGTGACCCTGGACTAGCGGGAATTGGCAATGAGCAGTTCTTC. The chain couples TRBV24-1 to TRBJ2-1; 12 bases align to TRBD2. Trimming at V came to 4 bases and at J to 6 bases, leaving 9 bases not matched to a gene. The germline CDR1 and CDR2 sequences are KGHDR and SFDVKD. The CDR3 consists of 17 residues.

The J gene is TRBJ2-2, the V gene TRBV5-8, with TRBD1 as a possible D gene (5 bases). V was shortened by 1 base and J by 4 bases, with 11 bases between the two germline ends. The CDR3 is 15 amino acids. Per the germline V gene, CDR1 is SGHTS and CDR2 is YDEGEE. In DNA, the CDR3 is TGTGCCAGCAGCTTGCGACCAAGGGGCACCGGGGAGCTGTTTTTT. Its translation: CASSLRPRGTGELFF.

The chain carries TRBV7-9 and TRBJ2-1, with D maybe TRBD2 (5 bases). The V gene lost 3 bases and the J gene lost 6 bases, with 15 bases spanning the gap. The CDR3 loop spans 15 amino acids. Germline-derived CDR1 and CDR2 are SEHNR and FQNEAQ (reference sequence). The CDR3: CASSFGERTTNEQFF. CDR3 in DNA: TGTGCCAGCAGCTTCGGGGAGCGAACAACCAATGAGCAGTTCTTC.

The rearrangement uses TRBV7-9 and TRBJ1-5; the D is unclear. Germline V CDR1 and CDR2: SEHNR, FQNEAQ (reference sequence). V was clipped by 1 base and J by 3 bases, with 10 bases between them. The CDR3 sequence is 15 residues long. The CDR3: CASSLGNRTNQPQHF. Written as DNA, the CDR3 is TGTGCCAGCAGCTTAGGGAACCGGACCAATCAGCCCCAGCATTTT.

The rearrangement links TRBV20-1 to TRBJ2-3; D may be TRBD1 (5 bases). Germline lookup yields CDR1 DFQATT and CDR2 SNEGSKA (reference sequence). Between the trimmed V and J ends, which lost 4 bases and 3 bases, there was a span of 11 bases. The CDR3 loop spans 13 amino acids. Written as DNA, the CDR3 is TGCAGTGCTACGCTGACAGTAACAGATACGCAGTATTTT. Translated: CSATLTVTDTQYF.

This clonotype was recorded a few times. The chain uses TRBV27 and TRBJ2-1, with 16 bases lining up with TRBD2. The V gene end was trimmed by 3 bases and the J gene end by 9 bases; junction bases not matched to a gene: 11. Germline V gene sequence: CDR1 MNHEY, CDR2 SMNVEV (reference sequence). The CDR3 is 18 residues long. CDR3 coding DNA: TGTGCCAGCAGTTTGGGACTAGCGGGAGGGACATGGCTGGGTGAGCAGTTCTTC. It encodes CASSLGLAGGTWLGEQFF.

V usage is TRBV7-3 and J usage is TRBJ2-7; D perhaps matches TRBD1 (5 bases). The CDR3 has 14 amino acids. CDR1 and CDR2 (germline): SGHTA, FQGTGA. V gave up 5 bases and J gave up 6 bases, with 17 bases separating them. In DNA form, the CDR3 reads TGTGCCAGCAGCCCTGGTTCCCAGGGCTCCGAGCAGTACTTC. Protein sequence: CASSPGSQGSEQYF.

The chain recombines TRBV9 with TRBJ2-5; 9 bases are a match to TRBD2. The CDR3 covers 13 residues. With V trimmed by 2 bases and J by 5 bases, 1 base remained unmatched. Germline CDR1 and CDR2: SGDLS and YYNGEE. CDR3 protein: CASSVSGSETQYF. The CDR3 DNA is TGTGCCAGCAGCGTTAGCGGGAGCGAGACCCAGTACTTC.